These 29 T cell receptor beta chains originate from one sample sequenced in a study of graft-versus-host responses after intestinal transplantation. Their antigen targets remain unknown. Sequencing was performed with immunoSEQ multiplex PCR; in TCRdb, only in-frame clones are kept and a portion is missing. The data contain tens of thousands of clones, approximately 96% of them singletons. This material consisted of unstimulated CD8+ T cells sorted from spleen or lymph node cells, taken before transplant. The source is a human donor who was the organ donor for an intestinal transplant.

The CDR3 bases are TGTGCCATCACCGCCAAGCAGGGGGCGAACACCGGGGAGCTGTTTTTT. Encoded protein: CAITAKQGANTGELFF. J is TRBJ2-2 and V is TRBV10-3; TRBD1 agrees at 7 bases. Losses at the gene ends were 7 bases for V and 0 bases for J; bases not matched to a gene: 8. CDR3 length equals 16 residues. The V gene's germline CDR1 is ENHRY and CDR2 SYGVKD.

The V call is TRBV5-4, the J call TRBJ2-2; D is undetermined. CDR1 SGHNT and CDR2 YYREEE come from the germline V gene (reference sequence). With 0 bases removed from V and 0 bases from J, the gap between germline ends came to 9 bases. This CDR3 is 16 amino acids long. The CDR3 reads CASSLGREANTGELFF. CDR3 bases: TGTGCCAGCAGCTTGGGCAGAGAAGCGAACACCGGGGAGCTGTTTTTT.

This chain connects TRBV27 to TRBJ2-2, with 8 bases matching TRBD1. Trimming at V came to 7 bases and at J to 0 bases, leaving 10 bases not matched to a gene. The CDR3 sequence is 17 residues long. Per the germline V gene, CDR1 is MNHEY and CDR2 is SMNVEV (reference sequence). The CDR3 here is CASTRDRPTANTGELFF. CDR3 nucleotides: TGTGCCAGCACTAGGGACAGGCCTACTGCGAACACCGGGGAGCTGTTTTTT.

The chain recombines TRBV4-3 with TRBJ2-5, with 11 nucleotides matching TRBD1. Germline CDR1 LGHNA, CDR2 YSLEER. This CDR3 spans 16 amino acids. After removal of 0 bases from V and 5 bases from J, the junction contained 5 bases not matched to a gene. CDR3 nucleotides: TGCGCCAGCAGCCAAGACCGGACAGGGGGCTTGGAGACCCAGTACTTC. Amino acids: CASSQDRTGGLETQYF.

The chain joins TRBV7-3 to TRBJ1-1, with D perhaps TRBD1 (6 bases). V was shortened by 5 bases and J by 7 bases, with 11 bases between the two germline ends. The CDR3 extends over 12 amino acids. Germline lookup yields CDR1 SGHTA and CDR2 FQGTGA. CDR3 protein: CASSLGTSEAFF. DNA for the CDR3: TGTGCCAGCAGCCTCGGGACAAGTGAAGCTTTCTTT. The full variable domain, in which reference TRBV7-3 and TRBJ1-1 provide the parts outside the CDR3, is GAGVSQTPSNKVTEKGKYVELRCDPISGHTALYWYRQSLGQGPEFLIYFQGTGAADDSGLPNDRFFAVRPEGSVSTLKIQRTERGDSAVYLCASSLGTSEAFFGQGTRLTVV.

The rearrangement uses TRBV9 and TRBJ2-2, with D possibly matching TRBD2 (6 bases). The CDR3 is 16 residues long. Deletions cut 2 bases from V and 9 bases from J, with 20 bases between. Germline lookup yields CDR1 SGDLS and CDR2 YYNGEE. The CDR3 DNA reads TGTGCCAGCAGCGTCCGGGCCCAGGAGGGGAACCGGGAGCTGTTTTTT. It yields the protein CASSVRAQEGNRELFF.

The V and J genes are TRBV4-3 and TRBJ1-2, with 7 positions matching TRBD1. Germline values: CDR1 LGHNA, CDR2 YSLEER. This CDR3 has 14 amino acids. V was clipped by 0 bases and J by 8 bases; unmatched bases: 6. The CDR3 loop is CASSQDRTGFGYTF. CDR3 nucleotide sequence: TGCGCCAGCAGCCAAGACAGGACAGGATTCGGCTACACCTTC.

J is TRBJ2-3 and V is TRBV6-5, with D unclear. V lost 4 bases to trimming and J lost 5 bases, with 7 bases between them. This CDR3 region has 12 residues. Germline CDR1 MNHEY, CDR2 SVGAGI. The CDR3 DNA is TGTGCCAGCAGTTCCGCAGAAGATACGCAGTATTTT. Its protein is CASSSAEDTQYF.

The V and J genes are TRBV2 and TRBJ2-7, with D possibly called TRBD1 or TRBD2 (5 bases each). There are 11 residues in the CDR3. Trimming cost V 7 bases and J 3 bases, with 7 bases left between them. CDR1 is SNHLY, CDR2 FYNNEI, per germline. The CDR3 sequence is CASNGGYEQYF. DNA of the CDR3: TGTGCCAGCAATGGGGGCTACGAGCAGTACTTC.

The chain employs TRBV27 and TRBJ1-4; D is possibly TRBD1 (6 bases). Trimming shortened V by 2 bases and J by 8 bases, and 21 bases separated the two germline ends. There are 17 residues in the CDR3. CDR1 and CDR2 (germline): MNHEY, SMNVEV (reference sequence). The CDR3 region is CASSLLTDRGVGEKLFF. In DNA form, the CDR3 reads TGTGCCAGCAGTTTACTTACGGACAGAGGAGTCGGGGAAAAACTGTTTTTT.

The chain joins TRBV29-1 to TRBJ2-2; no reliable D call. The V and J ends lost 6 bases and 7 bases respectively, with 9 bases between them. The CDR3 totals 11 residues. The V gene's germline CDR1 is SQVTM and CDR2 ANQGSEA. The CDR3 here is CSVQTSGELFF. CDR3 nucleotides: TGCAGCGTCCAGACGAGCGGGGAGCTGTTTTTT.

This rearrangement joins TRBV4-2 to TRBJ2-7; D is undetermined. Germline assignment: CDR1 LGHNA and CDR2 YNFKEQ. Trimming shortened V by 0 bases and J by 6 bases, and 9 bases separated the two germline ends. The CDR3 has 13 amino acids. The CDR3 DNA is TGTGCCAGCAGCCAAGATCCCACTCTCGAGCAGTACTTC. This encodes CASSQDPTLEQYF.

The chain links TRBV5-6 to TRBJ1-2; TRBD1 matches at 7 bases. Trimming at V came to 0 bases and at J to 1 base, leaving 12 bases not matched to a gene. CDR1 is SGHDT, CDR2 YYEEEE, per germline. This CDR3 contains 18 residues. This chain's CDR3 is CASSLGFGTVLDNYGYTF. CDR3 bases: TGTGCCAGCAGCTTGGGATTCGGGACAGTCCTGGATAACTATGGCTACACCTTC.

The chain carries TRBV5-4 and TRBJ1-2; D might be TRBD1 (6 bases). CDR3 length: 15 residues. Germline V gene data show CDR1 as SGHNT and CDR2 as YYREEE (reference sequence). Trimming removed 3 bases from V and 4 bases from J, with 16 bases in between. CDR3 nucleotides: TGTGCCAGCAGCTGGGAGGGACAACAACGCTATGGCTACACCTTC. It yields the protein CASSWEGQQRYGYTF.

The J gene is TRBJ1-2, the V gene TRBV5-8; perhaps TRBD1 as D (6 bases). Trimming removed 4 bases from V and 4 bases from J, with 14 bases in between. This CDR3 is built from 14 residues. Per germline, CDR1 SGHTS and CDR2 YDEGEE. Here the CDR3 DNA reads TGTGCCAGCAGCACGTACAGGGAACCCTATGGCTACACCTTC. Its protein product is CASSTYREPYGYTF.

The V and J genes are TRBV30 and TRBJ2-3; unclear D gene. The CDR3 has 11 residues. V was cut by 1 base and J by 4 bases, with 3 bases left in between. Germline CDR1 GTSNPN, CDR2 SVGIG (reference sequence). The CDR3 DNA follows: TGTGCCTGGAGTGAGTCAGATACGCAGTATTTT. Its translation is CAWSESDTQYF.

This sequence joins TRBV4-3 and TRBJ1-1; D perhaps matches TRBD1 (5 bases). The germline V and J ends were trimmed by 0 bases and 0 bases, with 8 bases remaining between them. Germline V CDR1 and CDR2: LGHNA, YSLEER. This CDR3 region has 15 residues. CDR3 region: CASSQDRGVNTEAFF. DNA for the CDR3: TGCGCCAGCAGCCAAGATCGGGGGGTGAACACTGAAGCTTTCTTT.

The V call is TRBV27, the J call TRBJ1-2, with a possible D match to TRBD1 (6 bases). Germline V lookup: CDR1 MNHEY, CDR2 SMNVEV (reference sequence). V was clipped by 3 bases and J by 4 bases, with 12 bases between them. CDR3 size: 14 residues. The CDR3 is CASSFRGVAYGYTF. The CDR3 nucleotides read TGTGCCAGCAGTTTTAGGGGGGTGGCCTATGGCTACACCTTC.

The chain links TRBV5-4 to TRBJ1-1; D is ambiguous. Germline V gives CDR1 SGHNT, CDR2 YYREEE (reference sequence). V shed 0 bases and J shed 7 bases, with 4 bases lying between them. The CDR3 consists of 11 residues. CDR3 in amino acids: CASSLGVEAFF. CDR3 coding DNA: TGTGCCAGCAGCTTGGGGGTTGAAGCTTTCTTT.

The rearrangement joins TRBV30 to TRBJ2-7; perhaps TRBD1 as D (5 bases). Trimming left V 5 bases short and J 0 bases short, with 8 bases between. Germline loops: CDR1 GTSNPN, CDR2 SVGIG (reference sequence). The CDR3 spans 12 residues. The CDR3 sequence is CAWGDSSYEQYF. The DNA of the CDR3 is TGTGCCTGGGGTGACAGCTCCTACGAGCAGTACTTC.

The CDR3 sequence is CASSLGISLNYGYTF. CDR3 sequence (DNA): TGTGCCAGCAGCTTGGGAATTTCCCTTAACTATGGCTACACCTTC. The V and J genes are TRBV5-8 and TRBJ1-2; D is unresolved. The CDR3 has 15 amino acids. V shed 0 bases and J shed 1 base, with 10 bases lying between them. Germline CDR1 is SGHTS and CDR2 is YDEGEE.

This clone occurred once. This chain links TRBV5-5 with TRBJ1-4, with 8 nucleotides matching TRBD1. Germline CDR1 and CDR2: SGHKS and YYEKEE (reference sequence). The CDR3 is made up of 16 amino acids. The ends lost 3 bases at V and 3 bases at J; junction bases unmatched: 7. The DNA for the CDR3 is TGTGCCAGCAGCTCAGATCCGACAGGGGCTAATGAAAAACTGTTTTTT. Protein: CASSSDPTGANEKLFF.

The CDR3 sequence is CASSQENTGELFF. CDR3 DNA: TGTGCCAGCAGCCAAGAAAACACCGGGGAGCTGTTTTTT. V gene TRBV4-2 combines with J gene TRBJ2-2; D unresolved. The CDR3 totals 13 residues. Germline V gene sequence: CDR1 LGHNA, CDR2 YNFKEQ. The V end was cut by 0 bases, the J end by 2 bases, with 1 base between.

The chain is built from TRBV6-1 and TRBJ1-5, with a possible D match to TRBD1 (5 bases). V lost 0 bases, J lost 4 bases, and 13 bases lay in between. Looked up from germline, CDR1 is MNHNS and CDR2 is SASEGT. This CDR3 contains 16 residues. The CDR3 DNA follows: TGTGCCAGCAGTGAAGCGCTAGGGGCTGGGAATCAGCCCCAGCATTTT. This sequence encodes CASSEALGAGNQPQHF.

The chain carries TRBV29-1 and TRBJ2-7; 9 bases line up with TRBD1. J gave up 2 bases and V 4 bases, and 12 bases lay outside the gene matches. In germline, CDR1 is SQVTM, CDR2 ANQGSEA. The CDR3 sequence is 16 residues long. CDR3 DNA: TGCAGCGTTGCAACCTACTCCGGGACAGGGACCTACGAGCAGTACTTC. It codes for CSVATYSGTGTYEQYF.

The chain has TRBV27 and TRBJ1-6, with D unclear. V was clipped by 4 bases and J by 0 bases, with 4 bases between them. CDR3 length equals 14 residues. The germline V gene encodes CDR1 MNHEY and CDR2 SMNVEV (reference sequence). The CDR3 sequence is CASSWDSYNSPLHF. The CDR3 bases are TGTGCCAGCAGTTGGGACTCCTATAATTCACCCCTCCACTTT.

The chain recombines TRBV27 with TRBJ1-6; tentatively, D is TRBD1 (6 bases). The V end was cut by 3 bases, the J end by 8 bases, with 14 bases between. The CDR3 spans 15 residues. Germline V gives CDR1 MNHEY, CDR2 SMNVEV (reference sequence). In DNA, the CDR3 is TGTGCCAGCAGTTTGGGGGGCGACAACGATTCACCCCTCCACTTT. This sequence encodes CASSLGGDNDSPLHF.

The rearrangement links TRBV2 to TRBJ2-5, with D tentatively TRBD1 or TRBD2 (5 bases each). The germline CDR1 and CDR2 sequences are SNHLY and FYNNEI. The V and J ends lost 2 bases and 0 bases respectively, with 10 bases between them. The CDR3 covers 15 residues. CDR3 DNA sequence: TGTGCCAGCAGTGAACGGGGCCCAAACCAAGAGACCCAGTACTTC. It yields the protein CASSERGPNQETQYF.

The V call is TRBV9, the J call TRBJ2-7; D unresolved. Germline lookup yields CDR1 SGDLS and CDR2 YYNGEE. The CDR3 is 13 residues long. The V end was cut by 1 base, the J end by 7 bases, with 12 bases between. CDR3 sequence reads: CASSVFHVGEQYF. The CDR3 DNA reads TGTGCCAGCAGCGTATTCCATGTTGGGGAGCAGTACTTC.